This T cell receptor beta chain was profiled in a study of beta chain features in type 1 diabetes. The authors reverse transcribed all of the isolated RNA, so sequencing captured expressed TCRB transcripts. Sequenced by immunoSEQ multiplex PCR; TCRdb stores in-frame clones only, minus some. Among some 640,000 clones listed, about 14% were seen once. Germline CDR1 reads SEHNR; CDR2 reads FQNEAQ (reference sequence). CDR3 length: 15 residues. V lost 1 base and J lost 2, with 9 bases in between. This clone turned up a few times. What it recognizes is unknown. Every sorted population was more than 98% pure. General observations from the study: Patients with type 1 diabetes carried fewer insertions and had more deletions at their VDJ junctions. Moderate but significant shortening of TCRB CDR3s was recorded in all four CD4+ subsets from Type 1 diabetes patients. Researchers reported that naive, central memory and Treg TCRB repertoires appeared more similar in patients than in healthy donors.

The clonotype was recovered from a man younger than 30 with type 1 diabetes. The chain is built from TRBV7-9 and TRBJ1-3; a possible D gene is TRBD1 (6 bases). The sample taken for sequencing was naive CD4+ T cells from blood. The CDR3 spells CASSLEQGTGNTIYF. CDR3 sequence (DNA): TGTGCCAGCAGCTTAGAACAGGGAACTGGAAACACCATATATTTT.